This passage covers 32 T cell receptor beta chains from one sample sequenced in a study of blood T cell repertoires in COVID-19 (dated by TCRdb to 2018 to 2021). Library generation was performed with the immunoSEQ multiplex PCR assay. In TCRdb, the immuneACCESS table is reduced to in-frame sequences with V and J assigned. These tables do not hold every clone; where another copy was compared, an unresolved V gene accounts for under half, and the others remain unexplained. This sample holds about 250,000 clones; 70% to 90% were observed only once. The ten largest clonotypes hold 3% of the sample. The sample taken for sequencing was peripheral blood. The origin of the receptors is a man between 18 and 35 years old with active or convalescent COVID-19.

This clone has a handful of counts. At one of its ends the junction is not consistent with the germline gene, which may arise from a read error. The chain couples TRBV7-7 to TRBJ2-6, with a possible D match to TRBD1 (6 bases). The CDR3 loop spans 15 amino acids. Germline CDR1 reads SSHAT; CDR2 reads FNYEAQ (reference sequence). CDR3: CASSAQGWKANVLTF. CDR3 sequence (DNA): TGTGCTAGCAGCGCTCAGGGGTGGAAGGCCAACGTCCTGACTTTC.

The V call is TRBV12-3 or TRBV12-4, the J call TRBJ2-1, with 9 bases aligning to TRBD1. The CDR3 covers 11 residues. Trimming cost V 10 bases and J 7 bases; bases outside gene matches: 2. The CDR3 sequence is CATGQGNEQFF. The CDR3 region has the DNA TGTGCCACCGGACAGGGGAATGAGCAGTTCTTC.

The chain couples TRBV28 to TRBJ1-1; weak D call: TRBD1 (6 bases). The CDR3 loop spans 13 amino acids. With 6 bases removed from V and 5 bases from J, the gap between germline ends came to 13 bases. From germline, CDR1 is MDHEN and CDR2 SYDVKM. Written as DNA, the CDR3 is TGTGCCAGCAGCATACTACAGGGAACTGAAGCTTTCTTT. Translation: CASSILQGTEAFF.

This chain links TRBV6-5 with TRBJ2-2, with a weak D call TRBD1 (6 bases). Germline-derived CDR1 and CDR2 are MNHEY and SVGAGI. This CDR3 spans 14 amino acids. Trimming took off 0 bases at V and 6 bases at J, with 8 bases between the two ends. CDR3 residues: CASSYSKGAGELFF. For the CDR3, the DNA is TGTGCCAGCAGTTACTCGAAGGGGGCCGGGGAGCTGTTTTTT.

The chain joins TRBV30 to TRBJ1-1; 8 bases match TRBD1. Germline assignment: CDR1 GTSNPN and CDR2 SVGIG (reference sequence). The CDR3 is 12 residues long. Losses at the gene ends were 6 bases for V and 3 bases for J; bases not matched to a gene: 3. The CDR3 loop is CACRGLDTEAFF. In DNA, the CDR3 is TGTGCCTGCAGGGGGCTGGACACTGAAGCTTTCTTT. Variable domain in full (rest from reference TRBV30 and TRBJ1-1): SQTIHQWPATLVQPVGSPLSLECTVEGTSNPNLYWYRQAAGRGLQLLFYSVGIGQISSEVPQNLSASRPQDRQFILSSKKLLLSDSGFYLCACRGLDTEAFFGQGTRLTVV.

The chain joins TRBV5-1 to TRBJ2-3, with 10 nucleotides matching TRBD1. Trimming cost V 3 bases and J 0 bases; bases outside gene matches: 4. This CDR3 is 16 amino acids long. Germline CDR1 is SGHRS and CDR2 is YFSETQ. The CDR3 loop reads CASSWGDRGSTDTQYF. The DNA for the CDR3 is TGCGCCAGCAGCTGGGGGGACAGGGGAAGCACAGATACGCAGTATTTT.

CDR3 DNA sequence: TGTGCGCATGGATGGGACTATAAGGCTTTCTTT. This encodes CAHGWDYKAFF. V gene TRBV30 combines with J gene TRBJ1-1, with D possibly being TRBD1 (5 bases). CDR1 and CDR2 from the germline V gene are GTSNPN and SVGIG (reference sequence). This CDR3 spans 11 amino acids.

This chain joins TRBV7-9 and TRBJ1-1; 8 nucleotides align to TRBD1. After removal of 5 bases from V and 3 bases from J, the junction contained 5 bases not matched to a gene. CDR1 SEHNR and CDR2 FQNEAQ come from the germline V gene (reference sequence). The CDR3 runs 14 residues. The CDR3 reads CASSRMGQDTEAFF. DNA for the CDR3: TGTGCCAGCAGCCGCATGGGACAGGACACTGAAGCTTTCTTT. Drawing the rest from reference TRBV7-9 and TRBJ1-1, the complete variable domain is DTGVSQNPRHKITKRGQNVTFRCDPISEHNRLYWYRQTLGQGPEFLTYFQNEAQLEKSRLLSDRFSAERPKGSFSTLEIQRTEQGDSAMYLCASSRMGQDTEAFFGQGTRLTVV.

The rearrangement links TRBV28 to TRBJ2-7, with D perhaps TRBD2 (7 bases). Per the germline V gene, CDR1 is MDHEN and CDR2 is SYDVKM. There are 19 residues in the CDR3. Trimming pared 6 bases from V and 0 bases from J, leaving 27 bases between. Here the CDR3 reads CASSLIGGDSDFSSYEQYF. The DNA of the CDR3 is TGTGCCAGCAGCCTAATAGGGGGGGACTCTGACTTCAGCTCCTACGAGCAGTACTTC.

The CDR3 reads CASRVTGYSYEQYF. The CDR3 DNA reads as TGTGCCAGCAGGGTCACGGGTTACTCCTACGAGCAGTACTTC. The rearrangement joins TRBV28 to TRBJ2-7; D not certain. V lost 6 bases, J lost 0 bases, and 12 bases lay in between. The CDR3 covers 14 residues. CDR1 is MDHEN, CDR2 SYDVKM, per germline.

The chain's CDR3 is CASSLQVGYTF. The DNA of the CDR3 is TGTGCCAGCAGTTTACAGGTTGGCTACACCTTC. This sequence joins TRBV12-3 or TRBV12-4 and TRBJ1-2; D is ambiguous. This CDR3 is built from 11 residues. Trimming shortened V by 2 bases and J by 7 bases, and 5 bases separated the two germline ends.

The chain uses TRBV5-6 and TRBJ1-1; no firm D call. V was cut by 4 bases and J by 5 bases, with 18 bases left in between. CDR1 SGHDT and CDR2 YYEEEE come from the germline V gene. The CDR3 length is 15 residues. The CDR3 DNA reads TGTGCCAGCAGCCCCTTTTCGGCAGGCTGGACTGAAGCTTTCTTT. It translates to CASSPFSAGWTEAFF. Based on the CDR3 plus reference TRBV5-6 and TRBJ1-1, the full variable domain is DAGVTQSPTHLIKTRGQQVTLRCSPKSGHDTVSWYQQALGQGPQFIFQYYEEEERQRGNFPDRFSGHQFPNYSSELNVNALLLGDSALYLCASSPFSAGWTEAFFGQGTRLTVV.

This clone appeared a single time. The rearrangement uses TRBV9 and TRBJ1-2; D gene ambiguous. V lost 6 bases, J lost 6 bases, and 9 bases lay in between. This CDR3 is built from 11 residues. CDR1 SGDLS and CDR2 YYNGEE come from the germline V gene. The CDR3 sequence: CASTRGNGYTF. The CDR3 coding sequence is TGTGCCAGCACCCGGGGAAATGGCTACACCTTC.

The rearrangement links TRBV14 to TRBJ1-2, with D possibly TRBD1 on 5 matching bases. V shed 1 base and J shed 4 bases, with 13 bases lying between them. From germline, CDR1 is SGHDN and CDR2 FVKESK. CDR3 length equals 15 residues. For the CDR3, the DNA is TGTGCCAGCAGCCAAGTTAAGGGGATCGGCTATGGCTACACCTTC. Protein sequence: CASSQVKGIGYGYTF.

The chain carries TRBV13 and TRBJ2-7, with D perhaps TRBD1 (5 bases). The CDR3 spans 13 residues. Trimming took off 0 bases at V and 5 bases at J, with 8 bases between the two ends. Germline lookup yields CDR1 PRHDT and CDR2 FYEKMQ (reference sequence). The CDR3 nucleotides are TGTGCCAGCAGCTTAGGGACAGAGCACGAGCAGTACTTC. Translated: CASSLGTEHEQYF.

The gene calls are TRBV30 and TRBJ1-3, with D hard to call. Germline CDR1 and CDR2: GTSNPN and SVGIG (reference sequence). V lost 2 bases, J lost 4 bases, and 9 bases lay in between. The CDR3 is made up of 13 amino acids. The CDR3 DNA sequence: TGTGCCTGGAGTCAAGGAGCGGGAAACACCATATATTTT. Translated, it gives CAWSQGAGNTIYF.

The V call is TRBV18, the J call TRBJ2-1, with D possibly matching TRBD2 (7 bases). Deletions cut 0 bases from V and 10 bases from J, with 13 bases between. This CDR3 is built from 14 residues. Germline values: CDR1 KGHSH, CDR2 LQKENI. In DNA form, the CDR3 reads TGTGCCAGCTCACCACCGGGGGGGCGGGAGGAGCAGTTCTTC. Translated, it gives CASSPPGGREEQFF.

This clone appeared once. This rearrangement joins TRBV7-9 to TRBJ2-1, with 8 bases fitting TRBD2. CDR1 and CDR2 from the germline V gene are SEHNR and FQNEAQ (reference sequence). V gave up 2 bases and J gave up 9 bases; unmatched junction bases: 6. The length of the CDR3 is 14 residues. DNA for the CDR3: TGTGCCAGCAGCTTAAGCGGGAGTCTTTCTGAGCAGTTCTTC. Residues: CASSLSGSLSEQFF.

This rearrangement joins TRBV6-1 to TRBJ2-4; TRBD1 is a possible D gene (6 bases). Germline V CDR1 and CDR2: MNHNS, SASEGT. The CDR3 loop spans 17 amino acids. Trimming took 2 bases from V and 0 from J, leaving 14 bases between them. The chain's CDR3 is CASSERAGRGAKNIQYF. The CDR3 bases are TGTGCCAGCAGTGAAAGGGCAGGCAGGGGAGCCAAAAACATTCAGTACTTC.

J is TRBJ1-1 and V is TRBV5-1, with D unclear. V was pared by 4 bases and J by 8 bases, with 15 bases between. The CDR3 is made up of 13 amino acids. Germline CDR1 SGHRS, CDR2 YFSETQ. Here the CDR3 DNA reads TGCGCCAGCAGCCCCGCCCCGGGATTCGAAGCTTTCTTT. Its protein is CASSPAPGFEAFF. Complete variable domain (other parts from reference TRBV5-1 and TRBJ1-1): KAGVTQTPRYLIKTRGQQVTLSCSPISGHRSVSWYQQTPGQGLQFLFEYFSETQRNKGNFPGRFSGRQFSNSRSEMNVSTLELGDSALYLCASSPAPGFEAFFGQGTRLTVV.

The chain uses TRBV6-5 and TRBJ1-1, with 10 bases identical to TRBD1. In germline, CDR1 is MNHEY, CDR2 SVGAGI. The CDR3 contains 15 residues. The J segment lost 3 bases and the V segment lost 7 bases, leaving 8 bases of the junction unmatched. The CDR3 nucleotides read TGTGCCAGCATCGAAAGACAGGGGGCCCACACTGAAGCTTTCTTT. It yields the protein CASIERQGAHTEAFF.

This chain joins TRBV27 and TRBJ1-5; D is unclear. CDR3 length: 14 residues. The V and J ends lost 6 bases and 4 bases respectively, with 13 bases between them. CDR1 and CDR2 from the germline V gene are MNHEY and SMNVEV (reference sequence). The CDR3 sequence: CASRLRTGNQPQHF. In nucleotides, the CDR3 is TGTGCCAGCAGACTAAGGACGGGGAATCAGCCCCAGCATTTT.

The CDR3 here is CASRPDRANTEAFF. The CDR3 bases are TGTGCCAGTAGGCCGGACAGGGCTAACACTGAAGCTTTCTTT. The V call is TRBV19, the J call TRBJ1-1, with TRBD1 matching over 8 bases. Germline V gene sequence: CDR1 LNHDA, CDR2 SQIVND (reference sequence). CDR3 length: 14 residues. V was pared by 6 bases and J by 2 bases, with 5 bases of the junction left unmatched.

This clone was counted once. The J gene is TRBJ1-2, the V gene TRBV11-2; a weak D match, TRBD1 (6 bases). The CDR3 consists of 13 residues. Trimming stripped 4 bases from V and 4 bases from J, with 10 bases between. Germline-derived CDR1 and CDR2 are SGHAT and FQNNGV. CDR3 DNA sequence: TGTGCCAGCAGCTACAGGGATCTCTATGGCTACACCTTC. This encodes CASSYRDLYGYTF.

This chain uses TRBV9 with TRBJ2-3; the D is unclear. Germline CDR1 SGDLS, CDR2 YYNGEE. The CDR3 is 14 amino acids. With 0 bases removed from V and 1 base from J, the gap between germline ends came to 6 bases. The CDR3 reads CASSVAPGTDTQYF. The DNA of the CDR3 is TGTGCCAGCAGCGTAGCCCCGGGCACAGATACGCAGTATTTT.

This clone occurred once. CDR3 protein: CASSLGMEGSYNSPLHF. The DNA of the CDR3 is TGTGCCAGCAGCCTAGGTATGGAGGGCTCCTATAATTCACCCCTCCACTTT. The chain joins TRBV7-9 to TRBJ1-6; D ambiguous. This CDR3 comprises 17 residues. Germline lookup yields CDR1 SEHNR and CDR2 FQNEAQ (reference sequence). Between the trimmed V and J ends, which lost 5 bases and 0 bases, there was a span of 14 bases.

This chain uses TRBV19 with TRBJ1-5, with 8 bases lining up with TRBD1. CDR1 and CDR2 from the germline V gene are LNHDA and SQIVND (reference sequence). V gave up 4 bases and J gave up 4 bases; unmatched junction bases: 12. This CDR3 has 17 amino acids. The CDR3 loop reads CASSTHKDRVNNQPQHF. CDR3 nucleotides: TGTGCCAGTAGTACCCATAAGGACAGGGTGAATAATCAGCCCCAGCATTTT.

DNA for the CDR3: TGTGCCAGCAGCTTTAGCCCCATTACTAGCGTAACGGATAATGAGCAGTTCTTC. Amino acids: CASSFSPITSVTDNEQFF. V and J are TRBV9 and TRBJ2-1; 7 nucleotides align to TRBD2. Germline V gives CDR1 SGDLS, CDR2 YYNGEE. The V segment lost 4 bases and the J segment 7 bases; nucleotides outside the gene matches: 20. The CDR3 consists of 18 residues.

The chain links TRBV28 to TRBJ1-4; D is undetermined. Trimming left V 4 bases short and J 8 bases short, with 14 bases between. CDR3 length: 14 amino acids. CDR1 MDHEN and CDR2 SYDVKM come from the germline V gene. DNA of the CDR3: TGTGCCAGCAGTTCTCAAGTCTGGAGGGAAAAACTGTTTTTT. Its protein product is CASSSQVWREKLFF.

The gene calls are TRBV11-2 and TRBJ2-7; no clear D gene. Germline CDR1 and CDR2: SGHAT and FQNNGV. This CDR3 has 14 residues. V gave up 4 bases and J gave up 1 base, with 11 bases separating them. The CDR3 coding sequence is TGTGCCAGCAGCTCCCTCGCAGGATCCTACGAGCAGTACTTC. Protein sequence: CASSSLAGSYEQYF.

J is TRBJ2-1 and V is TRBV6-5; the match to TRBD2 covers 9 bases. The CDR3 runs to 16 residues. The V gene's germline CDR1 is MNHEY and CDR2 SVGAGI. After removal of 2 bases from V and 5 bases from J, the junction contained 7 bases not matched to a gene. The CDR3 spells CASSYVAGGPDNEQFF. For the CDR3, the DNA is TGTGCCAGCAGTTACGTCGCGGGAGGGCCGGACAATGAGCAGTTCTTC.

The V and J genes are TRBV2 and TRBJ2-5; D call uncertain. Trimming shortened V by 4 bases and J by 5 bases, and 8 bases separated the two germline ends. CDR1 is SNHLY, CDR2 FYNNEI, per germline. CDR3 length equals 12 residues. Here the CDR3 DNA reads TGTGCCAGCAGTGGCCTATCGGAGACCCAGTACTTC. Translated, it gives CASSGLSETQYF.